The 15 T cell receptor beta chains presented below share a single source sample, sequenced in a study of shared clonotypes between healthy human individuals (dated by TCRdb to the early 2020s). Receptors were amplified or captured by the immunoSEQ multiplex PCR assay. TCRdb took over this immuneACCESS table, retaining in-frame rearrangements with V and J assigned. Such tables are incomplete; in checked studies, under half of the missing clones stem from an unresolved V gene, and the remainder is unexplained. Within this sample are some 2.1 million clones, with around 93% of them counted one time only. The ten largest clones add up to about 1.6% of the sample. CD8 naive samples were CD45RO-negative cells positively selected for CCR7, giving a CD45RA+CCR7+ population that excluded TemRA cells. Input material: naive CD8+ T cells from PBMCs. What this sample's cell subset or site label stands for: CD45RA+CCR7+. The receptors come from a man aged 18 to 30 in good health. Some clones in this sample may be carry-over from other donors' samples.

This rearrangement joins TRBV19 to TRBJ1-1; D is perhaps TRBD1 (6 bases). This CDR3 spans 14 amino acids. The V gene's germline CDR1 is LNHDA and CDR2 SQIVND (reference sequence). V was pared by 3 bases and J by 0 bases, with 8 bases between. CDR3 DNA sequence: TGTGCCAGTAGTATGGGGGCAATGAACACTGAAGCTTTCTTT. This sequence encodes CASSMGAMNTEAFF. Filled out from reference TRBV19 and TRBJ1-1, the complete variable domain reads DGGITQSPKYLFRKEGQNVTLSCEQNLNHDAMYWYRQDPGQGLRLIYYSQIVNDFQKGDIAEGYSVSREKKESFPLTVTSAQKNPTAFYLCASSMGAMNTEAFFGQGTRLTVV.

This clone was recorded only once. The CDR3 here is CASSVTDPYNEQFF. CDR3 sequence (DNA): TGTGCCAGCAGTGTCACGGACCCCTACAATGAGCAGTTCTTC. The chain is built from TRBV27 and TRBJ2-1; no firm D call. V gave up 5 bases and J gave up 2 bases, with 10 bases separating them. Per germline, CDR1 MNHEY and CDR2 SMNVEV (reference sequence). This CDR3 has 14 residues.

V usage is TRBV7-9 and J usage is TRBJ1-1; weak D call: TRBD1 (6 bases). Germline loops: CDR1 SEHNR, CDR2 FQNEAQ (reference sequence). Trimming cost V 10 bases and J 3 bases, with 24 bases left between them. There are 16 residues in the CDR3. The CDR3 region is CANAFPEDRPDTEAFF. The CDR3 nucleotides are TGTGCCAATGCGTTCCCAGAGGACAGACCTGACACTGAAGCTTTCTTT.

The genes are TRBV29-1 and TRBJ2-5, with D perhaps matching TRBD1 (6 bases). The J call may be mistaken, given a closer DNA end match to TRBJ2-7. Germline CDR1 and CDR2: SQVTM and ANQGSEA. There are 11 residues in the CDR3. In nucleotides, the CDR3 is TGCAGCGCTTCAGGGGTCTACGAGCAGTACTTC. Its translation: CSASGVYEQYF.

This chain links TRBV9 with TRBJ2-5; D uncertain. Germline-derived CDR1 and CDR2 are SGDLS and YYNGEE. The V gene lost 3 bases and the J gene lost 5 bases, with 14 bases spanning the gap. The CDR3 length is 14 residues. CDR3 sequence: CASSEAPNRETQYF. The CDR3, as DNA: TGTGCCAGCAGCGAGGCCCCCAATAGGGAGACCCAGTACTTC.

The rearrangement uses TRBV4-3 and TRBJ1-2, with 10 bases aligning to TRBD1. The V segment lost 5 bases and the J segment 2 bases; nucleotides outside the gene matches: 5. CDR1 is LGHNA and CDR2 is YSLEER in the germline V gene. CDR3 size: 15 residues. The CDR3 DNA follows: TGCGCCAGCAGCGATCAGGACAGGGGGAACTATGGCTACACCTTC. The encoded protein is CASSDQDRGNYGYTF.

The gene calls are TRBV27 and TRBJ2-3, with TRBD2 identical over 7 bases. V was pared by 8 bases and J by 3 bases, with 11 bases of the junction left unmatched. The germline gives CDR1 MNHEY, CDR2 SMNVEV (reference sequence). CDR3 length: 15 amino acids. CDR3 nucleotides: TGTGCCAGCTTACTCTCGGCGGGAGTAACAGATACGCAGTATTTT. Its protein product is CASLLSAGVTDTQYF.

The chain employs TRBV5-1 and TRBJ2-7; D remains ambiguous. Trimming cost V 0 bases and J 0 bases, with 4 bases left between them. The CDR3 covers 13 residues. From germline, CDR1 is SGHRS and CDR2 YFSETQ. The CDR3 DNA is TGCGCCAGCAGCTTGGTCACCTCCTACGAGCAGTACTTC. This gives the protein CASSLVTSYEQYF. The full variable domain, its missing parts supplied by reference TRBV5-1 and TRBJ2-7, is KAGVTQTPRYLIKTRGQQVTLSCSPISGHRSVSWYQQTPGQGLQFLFEYFSETQRNKGNFPGRFSGRQFSNSRSEMNVSTLELGDSALYLCASSLVTSYEQYFGPGTRLTVT.

CDR3 in amino acids: CSVDYSPPKIYNEQFF. The CDR3 bases are TGCAGCGTTGATTACTCTCCGCCGAAAATTTACAATGAGCAGTTCTTC. This rearrangement joins TRBV29-1 to TRBJ2-1; D call uncertain. The CDR3 runs 16 residues. Germline CDR1 SQVTM, CDR2 ANQGSEA. V shed 3 bases and J shed 4 bases, with 19 bases lying between them.

The chain uses TRBV13 and TRBJ1-2; tentative D call: TRBD1 (6 bases). Germline CDR1 reads PRHDT; CDR2 reads FYEKMQ (reference sequence). The CDR3 totals 15 residues. Trimming removed 5 bases from V and 1 base from J, with 14 bases in between. In nucleotides, the CDR3 is TGTGCCAGCAGCCTGGGGGGCGCAGATAACTATGGCTACACCTTC. This translates into CASSLGGADNYGYTF.

The chain combines TRBV14 with TRBJ2-2; D may be TRBD1 or TRBD2 (6 bases each). Germline values: CDR1 SGHDN, CDR2 FVKESK. The CDR3 has 14 residues. V dropped 2 bases and J dropped 6 bases, with 10 bases sitting between them. CDR3 nucleotide sequence: TGTGCCAGCAGCCAACTGGAGGGGGCCGGGGAGCTGTTTTTT. Translation: CASSQLEGAGELFF.

The rearrangement joins TRBV14 to TRBJ2-7; D is possibly TRBD2 (5 bases). Trimming took off 1 base at V and 5 bases at J, with 15 bases between the two ends. Germline CDR1 reads SGHDN; CDR2 reads FVKESK. The CDR3 sequence is 15 residues long. This CDR3 reads CASSQGVPILDEQYF. Here the CDR3 DNA reads TGTGCCAGCAGCCAAGGGGTCCCGATACTAGACGAGCAGTACTTC.

In DNA form, the CDR3 reads TGTGCCAGCAGGATCGGCCGATACGAGCAGTACTTC. This encodes CASRIGRYEQYF. This chain joins TRBV28 and TRBJ2-7; D not certain. The germline CDR1 and CDR2 sequences are MDHEN and SYDVKM. Trimming shortened V by 6 bases and J by 4 bases, and 10 bases separated the two germline ends. The CDR3 length is 12 residues.

Notes on this clone: Compared with germline, one end of the junction differs, possibly owing to a read error. The chain combines TRBV7-3 with TRBJ1-4, with unresolved D. This CDR3 contains 15 residues. The germline CDR1 and CDR2 sequences are SGHTA and FQGTGA. The CDR3 reads CASSITPATNEKLFF. The CDR3 coding sequence is TGTGCCAGCAGCATAACACCAGCAACTAATGAAAAACTGTTTTTT.

The genes are TRBV7-2 and TRBJ2-1; D unclear. The CDR3 is 13 residues long. V was pared by 1 base and J by 12 bases, with 13 bases between. The germline CDR1 and CDR2 sequences are SGHTA and FQGNSA. The CDR3 region has the DNA TGTGCCAGCAGCTTAGTAGGTCTTGTTGGGCAGTTCTTC. Residues: CASSLVGLVGQFF.